The 32 T cell receptor beta chains listed next were all sequenced from one sample in a study of blood T cell repertoires in COVID-19. Libraries were prepared by immunoSEQ multiplex PCR; TCRdb keeps only in-frame clonotypes and omits some of them. Of about 210,000 clones listed, 81% are singletons. The sample comprised PBMCs or T cells enriched from blood (not recorded which). The receptors stem from a woman aged 45-59 years with acute COVID-19.

This clone has a single count. This rearrangement joins TRBV7-2 to TRBJ2-1; the match to TRBD1 covers 12 bases. CDR1 is SGHTA, CDR2 FQGNSA, per germline. V lost 5 bases and J lost 8; bases outside the gene matches: 16. The CDR3 has 18 residues. CDR3 loop: CASSPHSAGTGGSDEQFF. The CDR3 nucleotides are TGTGCCAGCAGCCCCCACTCCGCGGGGACAGGGGGCAGCGATGAGCAGTTCTTC.

The V call is TRBV28, the J call TRBJ1-4; D uncertain. The CDR3 has 17 amino acids. CDR1 is MDHEN and CDR2 is SYDVKM in the germline V gene. The V and J ends lost 1 base and 6 bases respectively, with 18 bases between them. CDR3: CASSLSGLGIADEKLFF. DNA of the CDR3: TGTGCCAGCAGTTTATCCGGGCTAGGGATAGCGGATGAAAAACTGTTTTTT.

The V gene is TRBV28, the J gene TRBJ2-1, with a tentative D call TRBD1 (6 bases). Germline CDR1 MDHEN, CDR2 SYDVKM. Trimming shortened V by 7 bases and J by 0 bases, and 13 bases separated the two germline ends. The CDR3 has 15 amino acids. The CDR3 DNA follows: TGTGCCAGCAATCCACAGGGTAGCTCCTACAATGAGCAGTTCTTC. Protein sequence: CASNPQGSSYNEQFF.

V is TRBV28 and J is TRBJ1-2; 7 positions agree with TRBD1. Germline assignment: CDR1 MDHEN and CDR2 SYDVKM. The CDR3 has 14 amino acids. V dropped 4 bases and J dropped 7; count of bases not matched to a gene: 9. CDR3 protein: CASSYDRVVGGYTF. The DNA of the CDR3 is TGTGCCAGCAGTTACGACAGGGTTGTCGGTGGCTACACCTTC.

The chain joins TRBV27 to TRBJ2-1; a possible D gene is TRBD2 (6 bases). Trimming took off 5 bases at V and 5 bases at J, with 10 bases between the two ends. The CDR3 runs 13 residues. CDR1 is MNHEY, CDR2 SMNVEV, per germline (reference sequence). The CDR3 is CASSPGTDNEQFF. CDR3 nucleotide sequence: TGTGCCAGCAGTCCCGGGACTGACAATGAGCAGTTCTTC.

The chain uses TRBV10-3 and TRBJ1-2, with D hard to call. This CDR3 is built from 14 residues. Between the trimmed V and J ends, which lost 3 bases and 3 bases, there was a span of 11 bases. Germline-derived CDR1 and CDR2 are ENHRY and SYGVKD. CDR3 residues: CAISDEGRHYGYTF. The DNA for the CDR3 is TGTGCCATCAGTGATGAGGGTCGGCACTATGGCTACACCTTC.

This clone was seen a handful of times. The chain joins TRBV4-2 to TRBJ1-2; 10 nucleotides align to TRBD1. The CDR3 spans 15 residues. The germline CDR1 and CDR2 sequences are LGHNA and YNFKEQ. Trimming cost V 4 bases and J 7 bases; bases outside gene matches: 9. The DNA for the CDR3 is TGTGCCAGCAGCCCAGGGACAGGGGAAATAGTTGGCTACACCTTC. As protein: CASSPGTGEIVGYTF.

V is TRBV3-1 (or the pseudogene TRBV3-2) and J is TRBJ1-2; 8 nucleotides align to TRBD1. Germline loops: CDR1 LGHDT, CDR2 YNNKEL (reference sequence). The V gene end was trimmed by 0 bases and the J gene end by 6 bases; junction bases not matched to a gene: 6. CDR3 size: 15 residues. In DNA form, the CDR3 reads TGTGCCAGCAGCCAAGATACCAGGGGGCTGAATGGCTACACCTTC. Its translation is CASSQDTRGLNGYTF.

The count of this clone is one. The gene calls are TRBV19 and TRBJ2-4; 14 bases line up with TRBD2. Germline CDR1 is LNHDA and CDR2 is SQIVND (reference sequence). Trimming took 1 base from V and 0 from J; bases not matched to a gene: 5. CDR3 length: 19 residues. In nucleotides, the CDR3 is TGTGCCAGTAGTATAGGACTAGCGGGGGGGGAACTAGCCAAAAACATTCAGTACTTC. As protein: CASSIGLAGGELAKNIQYF.

V is TRBV29-1 and J is TRBJ1-1; tentatively, D is TRBD1 (6 bases). The CDR3 contains 13 residues. Germline assignment: CDR1 SQVTM and CDR2 ANQGSEA. V was shortened by 3 bases and J by 4 bases, with 12 bases between the two germline ends. The CDR3 region has the DNA TGCAGCGTTGATTGGGGCAGGGGCACTGAAGCTTTCTTT. Amino acids: CSVDWGRGTEAFF.

The chain has TRBV7-9 and TRBJ1-2; 7 bases agree with TRBD1. Germline V gene data show CDR1 as SEHNR and CDR2 as FQNEAQ (reference sequence). The CDR3 extends over 15 amino acids. V gave up 5 bases and J gave up 1 base; unmatched junction bases: 7. CDR3 in DNA: TGTGCCAGCAGCCCGACAGGGATTCTTAACTATGGCTACACCTTC. Encoded protein: CASSPTGILNYGYTF.

V gene TRBV4-3 combines with J gene TRBJ1-4; 7 bases line up with TRBD1. V dropped 0 bases and J dropped 3; count of bases not matched to a gene: 4. Per the germline V gene, CDR1 is LGHNA and CDR2 is YSLEER. This CDR3 is built from 16 residues. The CDR3, as DNA: TGCGCCAGCAGCCAAGATGAGGGGGCAGCTAATGAAAAACTGTTTTTT. Translated: CASSQDEGAANEKLFF.

In its sample, this clone was seen many times. The genes are TRBV15 and TRBJ2-7; 11 positions match TRBD2. V was clipped by 1 base and J by 5 bases; unmatched bases: 7. Germline CDR1 and CDR2: LNHNV and YYDKDF (reference sequence). This CDR3 region has 16 residues. As DNA, the CDR3 is TGTGCCACCAGCAGAGGCCCCAGGACTAGCGGGCACGAGCAGTACTTC. It specifies CATSRGPRTSGHEQYF.

The chain recombines TRBV23-1 with TRBJ1-2, with TRBD1 as a possible D gene (6 bases). TRBV23-1 is given ORF status, its function remaining uncertain. CDR3 size: 17 residues. V gave up 8 bases and J gave up 4 bases, with 26 bases separating them. CDR3 DNA: TGCGCCAGCCGTAACAAAAACCCGTACGGGGGGCTCTATGGCTACACCTTC. Encoded protein: CASRNKNPYGGLYGYTF.

V and J are TRBV19 and TRBJ2-7, with 11 bases that match TRBD2. Trimming took 4 bases from V and 4 from J; bases not matched to a gene: 9. The CDR3 extends over 16 amino acids. CDR1 and CDR2 from the germline V gene are LNHDA and SQIVND (reference sequence). The DNA of the CDR3 is TGTGCCAGTAGTAGAGTAACACTAGCGGGGGCTTACGAGCAGTACTTC. It codes for CASSRVTLAGAYEQYF.

The chain is built from TRBV19 and TRBJ1-1; TRBD1 matches at 8 bases. The CDR3 has 16 amino acids. Trimming at V came to 4 bases and at J to 1 base, leaving 8 bases not matched to a gene. In germline, CDR1 is LNHDA, CDR2 SQIVND (reference sequence). The DNA of the CDR3 is TGTGCCAGTAGTAGATTTTCAGGGGGCCGGAACACTGAAGCTTTCTTT. Protein sequence: CASSRFSGGRNTEAFF.

The chain joins TRBV6-5 to TRBJ1-3; 7 bases align to TRBD1. This CDR3 region has 15 residues. CDR1 and CDR2 (germline): MNHEY, SVGAGI. V dropped 6 bases and J dropped 2; count of bases not matched to a gene: 7. The CDR3 DNA reads TGTGCCAGCAGGACAGGGTTCCCGACTGGAAACACCATATATTTT. This translates into CASRTGFPTGNTIYF.

This chain uses TRBV3-1 (or the pseudogene TRBV3-2) with TRBJ1-6; no reliable D call. The CDR3 has 12 amino acids. Trimming took off 0 bases at V and 10 bases at J, with 4 bases between the two ends. The germline CDR1 and CDR2 sequences are LGHDT and YNNKEL (reference sequence). CDR3 residues: CASSQELSPLHF. For the CDR3, the DNA is TGTGCCAGCAGCCAAGAACTCTCACCCCTCCACTTT.

This chain connects TRBV7-9 to TRBJ2-7, with D possibly matching TRBD2 (6 bases). CDR1 SEHNR and CDR2 FQNEAQ come from the germline V gene (reference sequence). The CDR3 is made up of 14 amino acids. The V end was cut by 8 bases, the J end by 0 bases, with 14 bases between. The CDR3 DNA sequence: TGTGCCAGCGGCCCGGGGGTCTTCTCCTACGAGCAGTACTTC. Protein sequence: CASGPGVFSYEQYF.

V usage is TRBV28 and J usage is TRBJ1-2, with D possibly matching TRBD1 (6 bases). This CDR3 has 13 amino acids. V dropped 6 bases and J dropped 3 bases, with 11 bases sitting between them. Germline CDR1 reads MDHEN; CDR2 reads SYDVKM. CDR3 in DNA: TGTGCCAGCAGGAAACAGGGATACTATGGCTACACCTTC. Translated: CASRKQGYYGYTF.

The gene calls are TRBV12-3 or TRBV12-4 and TRBJ1-5; D is unresolved. This CDR3 is built from 13 residues. V lost 6 bases to trimming and J lost 4 bases, with 10 bases between them. This chain's CDR3 is CASSSAGNQPQHF. CDR3 DNA: TGTGCCAGCAGCTCTGCAGGAAATCAGCCCCAGCATTTT.

The sample holds a few counts of this clone. This chain uses TRBV6-1 with TRBJ2-7, with 7 bases aligning to TRBD2. The CDR3 extends over 16 amino acids. V lost 8 bases and J lost 6; bases outside the gene matches: 19. Per the germline V gene, CDR1 is MNHNS and CDR2 is SASEGT. CDR3 DNA sequence: TGTGCCAGCGGTGGGGGTGAGGGGAGGGTAAGGTCCGAGCAGTACTTC. This gives the protein CASGGGEGRVRSEQYF.

Ten or more counts support this clone. The V gene is TRBV6-2 or TRBV6-3, the J gene TRBJ2-1; possible D gene TRBD2, 7 bases. The CDR3 extends over 18 amino acids. From germline, CDR1 is MNHEY and CDR2 SVGEGT. The V and J ends lost 3 bases and 2 bases respectively, with 20 bases between them. The CDR3, as DNA: TGTGCCAGCAGTTATCTGTTGGAGGGGGGGCTACCCTACAATGAGCAGTTCTTC. Residues: CASSYLLEGGLPYNEQFF.

CDR3: CASSLGSGANTEAFF. DNA for the CDR3: TGTGCCAGCAGCTTAGGGTCTGGAGCGAACACTGAAGCTTTCTTT. The V call is TRBV7-8, the J call TRBJ1-1; the D is unclear. V shed 1 base and J shed 1 base, with 10 bases lying between them. The CDR3 is 15 amino acids. Per germline, CDR1 SGHVS and CDR2 FQNEAQ.

A note on this clone: A read error may produce the germline difference seen at one junction end. V and J are TRBV2 and TRBJ2-1; possibly TRBD1 for D (5 bases). CDR1 is SNHLY and CDR2 is FYNNEI in the germline V gene. CDR3 length equals 15 residues. CDR3 nucleotides: TGTGCCAGCTGTGACGACAGCGCTCCATACAATGAGCAGTTCTTC. The encoded protein is CASCDDSAPYNEQFF.

Written as DNA, the CDR3 is TGCGCCAGCAGCCCCGGACAGGGACCTTACTACTTATCTGGGGCCAACGTCCTGACTTTC. This sequence encodes CASSPGQGPYYLSGANVLTF. The chain uses TRBV5-1 and TRBJ2-6; 8 positions match TRBD1. Germline V gives CDR1 SGHRS, CDR2 YFSETQ. After removal of 4 bases from V and 1 base from J, the junction contained 16 bases not matched to a gene. The CDR3 is 20 amino acids.

The CDR3 sequence is CASSQMGTGSYNEQFF. The DNA for the CDR3 is TGTGCCAGCAGCCAAATGGGAACAGGGTCCTACAATGAGCAGTTCTTC. The rearrangement links TRBV14 to TRBJ2-1, with D tentatively TRBD1 (6 bases). The V gene lost 2 bases and the J gene lost 1 base, with 12 bases spanning the gap. Germline V CDR1 and CDR2: SGHDN, FVKESK. The CDR3 has 16 residues.

This chain links TRBV19 with TRBJ2-7; tentatively, D is TRBD2 (5 bases). V lost 3 bases and J 6 bases, leaving 12 bases between the germline ends. The CDR3 has 13 amino acids. The germline V gene encodes CDR1 LNHDA and CDR2 SQIVND (reference sequence). CDR3 residues: CASSMGGGSEQYF. The CDR3 nucleotides read TGTGCCAGTAGTATGGGTGGAGGAAGCGAGCAGTACTTC.

The genes are TRBV19 and TRBJ2-5; 8 bases align to TRBD1. Trimming removed 4 bases from V and 5 bases from J; junction bases left unmatched: 9. The germline CDR1 and CDR2 sequences are LNHDA and SQIVND (reference sequence). This CDR3 comprises 15 residues. The DNA of the CDR3 is TGTGCCAGTAGTACCATAAGGACAGGGCGTGAGACCCAGTACTTC. Translating it yields CASSTIRTGRETQYF.

The chain employs TRBV7-2 and TRBJ2-2, with D possibly being TRBD1 (5 bases). CDR1 is SGHTA and CDR2 is FQGNSA in the germline V gene. Trimming removed 2 bases at V and 4 bases at J, with 11 bases between. This CDR3 is 15 amino acids long. This CDR3 reads CASSLRGSGTGELFF. In DNA, the CDR3 is TGTGCCAGCAGCTTAAGGGGATCGGGCACCGGGGAGCTGTTTTTT.

This clone came up a few times. The chain recombines TRBV28 with TRBJ1-1; D gene ambiguous. V lost 3 bases to trimming and J lost 7 bases, with 15 bases between them. Germline assignment: CDR1 MDHEN and CDR2 SYDVKM. The CDR3 sequence is 14 residues long. The CDR3 region has the DNA TGTGCCAGCAGTTTTAAGACCCCCGCAGGTGAAGCTTTCTTT. It translates to CASSFKTPAGEAFF.

The chain joins TRBV19 to TRBJ1-5; D unclear. CDR1 and CDR2 (germline): LNHDA, SQIVND (reference sequence). This CDR3 has 14 residues. V shed 8 bases and J shed 4 bases, with 15 bases lying between them. Written as DNA, the CDR3 is TGTGCCAGTGCCGAGGGTATCGGAAATCAGCCCCAGCATTTT. Translation: CASAEGIGNQPQHF.